This T cell receptor (beta chain) was found in a study of T cells after yellow fever vaccination. Turning to the study itself: When fractions had low cell numbers, they were prepared with SMART-Seq v4 Ultra Low Input.

This clonotype was observed many times. Antigen specificity is unknown. General study results and limits: Most clones from primary vaccination were detected again post-booster (around 95% CD4, around 90% CD8).

They built TCR cDNA with 5'RACE template switching, a step that put in a universal primer site and UMIs. Each CDR3 protein is one row after TCRdb ran MiXCR on the 5' RACE reads. The repertoire holds some 150,000 distinct CDR3 sequences, 5% to 8% seen once, with more than 0.6% in the top ten. This CDR3 is built from 13 residues. Germline V gene data show CDR1 as LNHDA and CDR2 as SQIVND (reference sequence). Trimming removed 7 bases at V and 4 bases at J, with 11 bases between. The source material was CD4+ T cells sorted from PBMCs, sampled 10 days after the yellow fever booster vaccination. The origin of this receptor is a man younger than 40 who received the YFV17D yellow fever vaccine. The chain couples TRBV19 to TRBJ2-1; a possible D gene is TRBD1 (6 bases). Written as DNA, the CDR3 is TGTGCCAGTAACCCGACAGGATACAATGAGCAGTTCTTC. Protein product: CASNPTGYNEQFF.